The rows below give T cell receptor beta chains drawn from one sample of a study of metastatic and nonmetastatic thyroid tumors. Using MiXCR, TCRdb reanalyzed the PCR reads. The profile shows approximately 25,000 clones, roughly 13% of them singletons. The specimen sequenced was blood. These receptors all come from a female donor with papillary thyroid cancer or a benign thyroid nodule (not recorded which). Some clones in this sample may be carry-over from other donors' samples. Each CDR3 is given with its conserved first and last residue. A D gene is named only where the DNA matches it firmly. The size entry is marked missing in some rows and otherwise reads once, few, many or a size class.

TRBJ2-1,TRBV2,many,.,CASSGPSVNNEQFF,TGTGCCAGCAGTGGCCCTAGCGTAAACAATGAGCAGTTCTTC
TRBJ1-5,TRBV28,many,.,CASSWTNQPQHF,TGTGCCAGCAGCTGGACAAATCAGCCCCAGCATTTT
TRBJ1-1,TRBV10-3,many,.,CATRQGRGVNTEAFF,TGTGCCACCAGGCAGGGCCGCGGCGTGAACACTGAAGCTTTCTTT
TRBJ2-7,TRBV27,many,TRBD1,CASSLSPGTGTYEQYF,TGTGCCAGCAGTTTATCTCCCGGGACAGGCACCTACGAGCAGTACTTC
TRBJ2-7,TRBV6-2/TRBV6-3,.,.,CASWWAREQYF,TGTGCCAGCTGGTGGGCGCGGGAGCAGTACTTC
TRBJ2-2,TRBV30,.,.,CAWSPGPTGELFF,TGTGCCTGGAGCCCGGGACCCACCGGGGAGCTGTTTTTT
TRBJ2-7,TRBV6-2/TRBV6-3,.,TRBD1,CASSDRVFYEQYF,TGTGCCAGCAGTGACAGGGTATTCTACGAGCAGTACTTC
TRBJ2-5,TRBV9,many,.,CASSPSVGGRETQYF,TGTGCCAGCAGCCCGTCGGTGGGGGGCCGAGAGACCCAGTACTTC
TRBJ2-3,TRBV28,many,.,CASKGVEDTQYF,TGTGCCAGCAAGGGAGTTGAAGATACGCAGTATTTT
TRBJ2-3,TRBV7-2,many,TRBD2,CASSRLAGGPPTDTQYF,TGTGCCAGCAGCCGACTAGCGGGAGGGCCCCCCACAGATACGCAGTATTTT
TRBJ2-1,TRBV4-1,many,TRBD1,CASSQAGQSMGNEQFF,TGCGCCAGCAGCCAAGCGGGACAGTCAATGGGTAATGAGCAGTTCTTC
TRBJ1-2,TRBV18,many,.,CASSPGGQTNYGYTF,TGTGCCAGCTCACCGGGCGGACAGACTAACTATGGCTACACCTTC
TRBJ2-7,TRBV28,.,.,CACMLQGGYEQYF,TGTGCCTGCATGCTCCAGGGCGGGTACGAGCAGTACTTC
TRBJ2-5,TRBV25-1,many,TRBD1,CASTEGARETQYF,TGTGCCAGCACCGAGGGGGCGCGAGAGACCCAGTACTTC
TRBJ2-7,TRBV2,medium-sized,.,CASSPTGQSTYEQYF,TGTGCCAGCAGTCCTACAGGGCAATCGACCTACGAGCAGTACTTC
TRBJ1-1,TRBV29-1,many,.,CSVSPGNTEAFF,TGCAGCGTAAGCCCGGGCAACACTGAAGCTTTCTTT
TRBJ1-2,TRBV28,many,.,CASSTGTVLGYTF,TGTGCCAGCAGTACCGGGACCGTGCTTGGCTACACCTTC
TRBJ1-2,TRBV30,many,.,CAWSRRGGGRYTF,TGTGCCTGGAGTAGGCGGGGGGGAGGTCGCTACACCTTC
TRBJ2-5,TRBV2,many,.,CASSVRGGEETQYF,TGTGCCAGCAGTGTAAGGGGGGGAGAAGAGACCCAGTACTTC
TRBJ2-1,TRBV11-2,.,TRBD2,CASSASGINEQFF,TGTGCCAGCAGCGCTAGCGGGATCAATGAGCAGTTCTTC
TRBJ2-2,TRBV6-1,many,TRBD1,CASTGGGGISTGELFF,TGTGCCAGCACAGGGGGTGGAGGTATCTCCACCGGGGAGCTGTTTTTT
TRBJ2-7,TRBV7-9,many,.,CASSPNPYEQYF,TGTGCCAGCAGCCCAAACCCCTACGAGCAGTACTTC
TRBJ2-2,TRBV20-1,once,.,CSARDRGSRNTGELFF,TGCAGTGCTAGAGATCGGGGTAGCAGGAACACCGGGGAGCTGTTTTTT
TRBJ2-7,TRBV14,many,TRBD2,CASSQVGWLGLAGEAYEQYF,TGTGCCAGCAGCCAGGTCGGGTGGCTGGGACTAGCGGGAGAGGCTTACGAGCAGTACTTC
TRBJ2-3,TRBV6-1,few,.,CASRGLITDTQYF,TGTGCCAGCAGGGGACTTATCACAGATACGCAGTATTTT
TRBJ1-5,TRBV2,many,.,CASSAGQVGRPQHF,TGTGCCAGCAGTGCTGGTCAGGTAGGCCGGCCCCAGCATTTT